This passage covers 13 T cell receptor beta chains from one sample sequenced in a study of beta chain features in type 1 diabetes. The sequenced template was cDNA made from the entire isolated RNA. Clones were read by immunoSEQ multiplex PCR, and TCRdb kept only the in-frame ones, dropping some. The table records under 500,000 clones, roughly 30% of them present only once. Sequencing input: naive CD4+ T cells from blood. The source of these receptors is a man aged 18 to 30 in good health.

The chain uses TRBV5-1 and TRBJ2-1, with TRBD1 as a possible D gene (6 bases). V dropped 4 bases and J dropped 0 bases, with 11 bases sitting between them. Germline-derived CDR1 and CDR2 are SGHRS and YFSETQ. The CDR3 length is 15 residues. The CDR3: CASSRDTSSYNEQFF. Written as DNA, the CDR3 is TGCGCCAGCAGCCGGGACACCAGCTCCTACAATGAGCAGTTCTTC.

The chain joins TRBV7-2 to TRBJ2-2; D is unclear. CDR3 size: 15 residues. Germline lookup yields CDR1 SGHTA and CDR2 FQGNSA. The V end was cut by 4 bases, the J end by 5 bases, with 14 bases between. The CDR3 sequence is CASSSVQRRTGELFF. In DNA form, the CDR3 reads TGTGCCAGCAGCTCGGTCCAGCGAAGGACCGGGGAGCTGTTTTTT.

The table lists this clone with a few counts. The rearrangement links TRBV9 to TRBJ2-7; D uncertain. The V end was cut by 4 bases, the J end by 1 base, with 12 bases between. Germline V gene data show CDR1 as SGDLS and CDR2 as YYNGEE. The CDR3 consists of 14 residues. CDR3 protein: CASSPLGRSYEQYF. In nucleotides, the CDR3 is TGTGCCAGCAGCCCTCTTGGCCGTTCCTACGAGCAGTACTTC.

J is TRBJ2-7 and V is TRBV21-1; whether TRBD1, the table's D call, matches the DNA was not checked. TRBV21-1 is reported as a pseudogene. There are 14 residues in the CDR3. The CDR3 DNA reads as TGTGCCAGCAGCAGGAACAGAGCTTTCTACGAGCAGTACTTC. This encodes CASSRNRAFYEQYF.

The chain carries TRBV27 and TRBJ1-2, with TRBD1 as a possible D gene (5 bases). This CDR3 is 14 amino acids long. V gave up 4 bases and J gave up 8 bases, with 17 bases separating them. Germline V gene lookup returns CDR1 MNHEY and CDR2 SMNVEV (reference sequence). The CDR3 DNA reads as TGTGCCAGCAGTTCCCCCGCTCGCGAGGGGGGCTACACCTTC. This gives the protein CASSSPAREGGYTF.

This clone was seen a handful of times. V and J are TRBV30 and TRBJ2-3, with 7 bases matching TRBD2. The CDR3 is made up of 14 amino acids. V shed 0 bases and J 6 bases; nucleotides not matched to a gene: 6. Germline CDR1 is GTSNPN and CDR2 is SVGIG (reference sequence). CDR3 sequence reads: CAWSVGGGSDTQYF. The CDR3 DNA reads TGTGCCTGGAGTGTAGGCGGGGGTAGCGATACGCAGTATTTT.

J is TRBJ2-1 and V is TRBV5-4; TRBD2 matches at 8 bases. V shed 2 bases, J shed 8 bases, and the junction held 6 bases outside the gene matches. The CDR3 has 14 residues. Germline CDR1 SGHNT, CDR2 YYREEE (reference sequence). Here the CDR3 reads CASSLAGVSDEQFF. The CDR3 DNA reads as TGTGCCAGCAGCTTAGCGGGAGTAAGCGATGAGCAGTTCTTC.

The chain employs TRBV7-2 and TRBJ2-5, with D possibly TRBD1 on 5 matching bases. The CDR3 consists of 14 residues. Trimming shortened V by 1 base and J by 5 bases, and 11 bases separated the two germline ends. Per germline, CDR1 SGHTA and CDR2 FQGNSA. The CDR3 sequence is CASSLDAGLETQYF. DNA for the CDR3: TGTGCCAGCAGCTTAGACGCAGGGTTGGAGACCCAGTACTTC.

The genes are TRBV15 and TRBJ2-5, with TRBD2 matching 8 bases. The CDR3 consists of 18 residues. V shed 5 bases and J 2 bases; nucleotides not matched to a gene: 16. Germline CDR1 and CDR2: LNHNV and YYDKDF (reference sequence). The CDR3 DNA reads TGTGCCACCAGCGCTGGACTCCAGCGGGAGAGAAGGCAAGAGACCCAGTACTTC. Translated, it gives CATSAGLQRERRQETQYF.

This clone was counted between two and nine times. Other DNA sequences in this sample translate to the same CDR3. The rearrangement uses TRBV29-1 and TRBJ2-1; tentatively, D is TRBD2 (5 bases). From germline, CDR1 is SQVTM and CDR2 ANQGSEA. The ends were cut back, 6 bases at V and 1 base at J, with 16 bases in the middle. The length of the CDR3 is 15 residues. Written as DNA, the CDR3 is TGCAGCGTGGTGGGAGCGGAGAAATCCTACAATGAGCAGTTCTTC. As protein: CSVVGAEKSYNEQFF.

This clone came up a few times. The V call is TRBV7-9, the J call TRBJ2-2, with D possibly called TRBD1 or TRBD2 (6 bases each). The CDR3 has 15 amino acids. Germline assignment: CDR1 SEHNR and CDR2 FQNEAQ (reference sequence). V lost 3 bases and J lost 4, with 12 bases in between. CDR3 amino acids: CASSFLRGGTGELFF. CDR3 in DNA: TGTGCCAGCAGCTTCCTCAGGGGAGGCACCGGGGAGCTGTTTTTT.

This clone was detected a few times. Written as DNA, the CDR3 is TGTGCCAGCAGTTACTCGTTTAGCGGACAAGAGACCCAGTACTTC. This translates into CASSYSFSGQETQYF. The chain links TRBV6-5 to TRBJ2-5; D is possibly TRBD2 (6 bases). Trimming took 0 bases from V and 2 from J, leaving 10 bases between them. This CDR3 region has 15 residues. The germline gives CDR1 MNHEY, CDR2 SVGAGI.

This clone came up a few times. Written as DNA, the CDR3 is TGTGCCAGCAGCCGAGCCGGACTAGGGTCCACCGGGGAGCTGTTTTTT. Its protein product is CASSRAGLGSTGELFF. This rearrangement joins TRBV7-2 to TRBJ2-2; TRBD2 agrees at 7 bases. The V segment lost 5 bases and the J segment 4 bases; nucleotides outside the gene matches: 10. The germline CDR1 and CDR2 sequences are SGHTA and FQGNSA. This CDR3 comprises 16 residues. Drawing the rest from reference TRBV7-2 and TRBJ2-2, the complete variable domain is GAGVSQSPSNKVTEKGKDVELRCDPISGHTALYWYRQSLGQGLEFLIYFQGNSAPDKSGLPSDRFSAERTGGSVSTLTIQRTQQEDSAVYLCASSRAGLGSTGELFFGEGSRLTVL.